These T cell receptor beta chains were read from a single sample in a study of metastatic and nonmetastatic thyroid tumors. From the PCR reads, TCRdb re-called clones with MiXCR. This repertoire shows some 31,000 clones, around 7.4% found once; its top ten account for approximately 40%. Sequencing was done on a sample of blood. The receptors derive from a female donor with papillary thyroid cancer or a benign thyroid nodule (not recorded which). Some clones in this sample may be carry-over from other donors' samples. CDR3s include the opening cysteine and the closing phenylalanine or tryptophan. Fields, in order: J gene, clone size, D gene, V gene, CDR3 length, CDR3 protein, CDR3 DNA. The D gene is left open where the match is weak. Each size is once, few, many or a size class.

>TRBJ2-7|many|.|TRBV11-2|15
CASSLERVGGYEQYF
TGTGCCAGCAGCTTAGAAAGGGTGGGGGGCTACGAGCAGTACTTC
>TRBJ1-6|many|.|TRBV30|12
CAWGMGPVTLHF
TGTGCCTGGGGGATGGGCCCGGTCACCCTCCACTTT
>TRBJ2-3|many|TRBD2|TRBV4-1|19
CASSLRGGTSGAKGDTQYF
TGCGCCAGCAGCCTGCGCGGGGGGACTAGCGGGGCAAAGGGGGATACGCAGTATTTT
>TRBJ2-3|many|TRBD2|TRBV3-1|13
CASSQEGGNTQYF
TGTGCCAGCAGCCAAGAGGGGGGGAATACGCAGTATTTT
>TRBJ2-7|many|TRBD2|TRBV6-5|15
CASSYGASGRVEQYF
TGTGCCAGCAGTTATGGGGCTAGCGGGAGGGTCGAGCAGTACTTC
>TRBJ1-5|many|.|TRBV11-2|16
CASSLSSLDSNQPQHF
TGTGCCAGCAGCTTATCTTCGCTGGACAGCAATCAGCCCCAGCATTTT
>TRBJ2-1|many|TRBD1|TRBV6-6|17
CASSYKAYPRGYNEQFF
TGTGCCAGCAGTTACAAGGCCTACCCCAGGGGGTACAATGAGCAGTTCTTC
>TRBJ2-7|many|TRBD1|TRBV20-1|14
CSAREGTAKEEQYF
TGCAGTGCTAGAGAAGGGACAGCGAAAGAGGAGCAGTACTTC
>TRBJ2-6|many|TRBD1|TRBV15|19
CATSGVPGQGTSGANVLTF
TGTGCCACCAGCGGAGTACCGGGACAGGGGACCTCTGGGGCCAACGTCCTGACTTTC
>TRBJ2-1|many|TRBD2|TRBV3-1|14
CASRPRGLVNEQFF
TGTGCCAGCAGACCGAGGGGACTAGTCAATGAGCAGTTCTTC
>TRBJ1-5|many|TRBD1|TRBV19|16
CASSKTGGPSNQPQHF
TGTGCCAGTAGTAAAACAGGGGGCCCAAGCAATCAGCCCCAGCATTTT
>TRBJ2-7|many|.|TRBV5-6|13
CASSIGRSYEQYF
TGTGCCAGCAGCATCGGACGCTCCTACGAGCAGTACTTC